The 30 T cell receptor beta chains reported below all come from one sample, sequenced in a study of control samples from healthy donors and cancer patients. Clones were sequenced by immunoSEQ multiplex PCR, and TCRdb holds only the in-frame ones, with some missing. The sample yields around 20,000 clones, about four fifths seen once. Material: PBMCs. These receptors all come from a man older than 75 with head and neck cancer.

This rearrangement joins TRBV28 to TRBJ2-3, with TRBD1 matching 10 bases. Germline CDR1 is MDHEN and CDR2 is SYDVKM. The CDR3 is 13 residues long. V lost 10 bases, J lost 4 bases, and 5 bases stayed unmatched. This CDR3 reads CATQDRGADTQYF. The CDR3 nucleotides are TGTGCCACCCAGGACAGGGGGGCAGATACGCAGTATTTT.

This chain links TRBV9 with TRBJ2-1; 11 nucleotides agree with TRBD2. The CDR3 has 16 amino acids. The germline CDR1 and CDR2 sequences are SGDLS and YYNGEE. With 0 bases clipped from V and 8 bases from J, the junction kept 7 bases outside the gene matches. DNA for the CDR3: TGTGCCAGCAGCGTAGCGGGTAGCGGGGGGGCATATGAGCAGTTCTTC. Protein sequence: CASSVAGSGGAYEQFF.

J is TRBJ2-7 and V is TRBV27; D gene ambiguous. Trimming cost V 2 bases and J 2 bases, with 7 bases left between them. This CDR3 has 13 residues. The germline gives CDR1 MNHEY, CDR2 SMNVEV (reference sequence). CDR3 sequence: CASSLIGPYEQYF. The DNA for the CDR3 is TGTGCCAGCAGTTTAATCGGCCCCTACGAGCAGTACTTC.

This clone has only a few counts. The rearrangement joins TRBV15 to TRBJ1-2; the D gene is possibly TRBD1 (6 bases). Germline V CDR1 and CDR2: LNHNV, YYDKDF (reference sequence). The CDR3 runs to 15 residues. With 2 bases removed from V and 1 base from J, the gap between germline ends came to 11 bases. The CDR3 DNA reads TGTGCCACCAGCAGACCGGGACAACGTAACTATGGCTACACCTTC. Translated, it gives CATSRPGQRNYGYTF.

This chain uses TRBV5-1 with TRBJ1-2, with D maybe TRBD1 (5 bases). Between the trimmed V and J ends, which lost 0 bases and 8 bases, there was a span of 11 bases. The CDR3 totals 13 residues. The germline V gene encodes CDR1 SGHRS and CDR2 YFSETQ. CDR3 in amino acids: CASSLAGSDGYTF. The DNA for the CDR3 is TGCGCCAGCAGCTTGGCAGGGTCCGACGGCTACACCTTC.

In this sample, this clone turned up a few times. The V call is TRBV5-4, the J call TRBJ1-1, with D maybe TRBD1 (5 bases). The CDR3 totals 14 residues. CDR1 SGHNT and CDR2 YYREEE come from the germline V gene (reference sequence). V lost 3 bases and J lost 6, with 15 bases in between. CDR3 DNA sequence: TGTGCCAGCAGCTCGTCCAGGGTTTTGCCTGAAGCTTTCTTT. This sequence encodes CASSSSRVLPEAFF. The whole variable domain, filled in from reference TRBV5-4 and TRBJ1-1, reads ETGVTQSPTHLIKTRGQQVTLRCSSQSGHNTVSWYQQALGQGPQFIFQYYREEENGRGNFPPRFSGLQFPNYSSELNVNALELDDSALYLCASSSSRVLPEAFFGQGTRLTVV.

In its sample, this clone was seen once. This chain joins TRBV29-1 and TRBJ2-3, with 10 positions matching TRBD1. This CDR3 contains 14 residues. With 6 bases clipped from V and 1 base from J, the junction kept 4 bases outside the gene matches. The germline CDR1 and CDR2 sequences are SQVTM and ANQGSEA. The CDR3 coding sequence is TGCAGCGTGAGGACAGGGGGGGGCACAGATACGCAGTATTTT. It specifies CSVRTGGGTDTQYF.

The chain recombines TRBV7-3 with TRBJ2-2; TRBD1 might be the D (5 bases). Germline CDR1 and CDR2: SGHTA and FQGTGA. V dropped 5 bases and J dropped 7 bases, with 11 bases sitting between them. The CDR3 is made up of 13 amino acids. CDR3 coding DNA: TGTGCCAGCAGCCCTTTTAGGGGCGGGGAGCTGTTTTTT. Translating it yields CASSPFRGGELFF.

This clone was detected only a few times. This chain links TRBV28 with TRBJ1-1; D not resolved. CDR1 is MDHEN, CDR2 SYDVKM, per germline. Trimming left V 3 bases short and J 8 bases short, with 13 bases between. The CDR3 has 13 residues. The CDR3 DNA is TGTGCCAGCAGTTTGCCAAGAGACGCCGAAGCTTTCTTT. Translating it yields CASSLPRDAEAFF. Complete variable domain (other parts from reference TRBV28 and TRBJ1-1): DVKVTQSSRYLVKRTGEKVFLECVQDMDHENMFWYRQDPGLGLRLIYFSYDVKMKEKGDIPEGYSVSREKKERFSLILESASTNQTSMYLCASSLPRDAEAFFGQGTRLTVV.

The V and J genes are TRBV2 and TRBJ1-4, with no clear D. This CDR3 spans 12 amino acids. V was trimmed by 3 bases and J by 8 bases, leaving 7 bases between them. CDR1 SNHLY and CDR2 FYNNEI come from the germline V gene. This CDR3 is CASSDVGEKLFF. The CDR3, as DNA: TGTGCCAGCAGTGATGTGGGGGAAAAACTGTTTTTT.

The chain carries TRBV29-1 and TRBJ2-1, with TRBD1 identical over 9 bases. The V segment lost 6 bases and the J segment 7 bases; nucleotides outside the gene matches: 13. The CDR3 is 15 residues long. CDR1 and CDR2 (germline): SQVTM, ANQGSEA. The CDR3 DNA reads TGCAGCGTCCAACGGGGGACAGGGTTTATGAATGAGCAGTTCTTC. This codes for CSVQRGTGFMNEQFF.

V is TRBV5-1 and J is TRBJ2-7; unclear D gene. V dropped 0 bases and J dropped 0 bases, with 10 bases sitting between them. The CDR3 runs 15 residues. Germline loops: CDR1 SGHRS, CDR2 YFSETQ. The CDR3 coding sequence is TGCGCCAGCAGCTTGGCCCGACCGAGCTCCTACGAGCAGTACTTC. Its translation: CASSLARPSSYEQYF. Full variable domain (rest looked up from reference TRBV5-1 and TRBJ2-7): KAGVTQTPRYLIKTRGQQVTLSCSPISGHRSVSWYQQTPGQGLQFLFEYFSETQRNKGNFPGRFSGRQFSNSRSEMNVSTLELGDSALYLCASSLARPSSYEQYFGPGTRLTVT.

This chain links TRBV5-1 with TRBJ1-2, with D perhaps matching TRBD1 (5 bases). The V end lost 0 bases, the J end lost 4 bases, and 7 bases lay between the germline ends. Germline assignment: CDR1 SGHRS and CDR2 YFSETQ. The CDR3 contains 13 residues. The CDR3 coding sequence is TGCGCCAGCAGCTTGGCGGGGGTCTATGGCTACACCTTC. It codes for CASSLAGVYGYTF.

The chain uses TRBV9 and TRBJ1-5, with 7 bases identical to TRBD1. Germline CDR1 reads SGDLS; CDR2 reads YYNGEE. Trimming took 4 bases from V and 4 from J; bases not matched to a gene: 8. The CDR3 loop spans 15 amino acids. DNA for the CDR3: TGTGCCAGCAGCCAGTCCGGGACAGCGAATCAGCCCCAGCATTTT. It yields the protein CASSQSGTANQPQHF.

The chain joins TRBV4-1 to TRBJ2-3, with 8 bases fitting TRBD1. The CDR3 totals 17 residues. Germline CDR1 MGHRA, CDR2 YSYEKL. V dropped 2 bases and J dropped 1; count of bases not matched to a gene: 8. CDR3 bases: TGCGCCAGCAGCCAAATCGGCAGGGGGCTGGGCACAGATACGCAGTATTTT. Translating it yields CASSQIGRGLGTDTQYF.

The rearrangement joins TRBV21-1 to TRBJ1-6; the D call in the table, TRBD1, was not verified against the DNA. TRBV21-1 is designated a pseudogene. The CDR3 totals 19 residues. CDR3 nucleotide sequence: TGTGCCAGCAGCAAGGTGGGGCACACCGCTAGCTCCTATAATTCACCCCTCCACTTT. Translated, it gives CASSKVGHTASSYNSPLHF.

CDR3 in amino acids: CASSSQQGTELFF. Written as DNA, the CDR3 is TGTGCCAGCAGCTCCCAACAGGGGACGGAACTGTTTTTT. The genes are TRBV7-2 and TRBJ1-4; 7 bases match TRBD1. This CDR3 spans 13 amino acids. After removal of 4 bases from V and 12 bases from J, the junction contained 8 bases not matched to a gene. CDR1 and CDR2 from the germline V gene are SGHTA and FQGNSA.

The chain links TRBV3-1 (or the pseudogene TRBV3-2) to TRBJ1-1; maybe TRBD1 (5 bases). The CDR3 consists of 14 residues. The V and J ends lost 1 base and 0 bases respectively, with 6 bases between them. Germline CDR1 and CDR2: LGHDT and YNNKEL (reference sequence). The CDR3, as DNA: TGTGCCAGCAGCCAAGGACAGATGAACACTGAAGCTTTCTTT. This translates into CASSQGQMNTEAFF.

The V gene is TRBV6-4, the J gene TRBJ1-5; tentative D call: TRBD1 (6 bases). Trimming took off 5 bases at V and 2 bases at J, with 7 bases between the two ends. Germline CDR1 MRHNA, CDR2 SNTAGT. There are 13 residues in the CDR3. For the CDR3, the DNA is TGTGCCAGCAGTCAGGGGCGCAATCAGCCCCAGCATTTT. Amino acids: CASSQGRNQPQHF.

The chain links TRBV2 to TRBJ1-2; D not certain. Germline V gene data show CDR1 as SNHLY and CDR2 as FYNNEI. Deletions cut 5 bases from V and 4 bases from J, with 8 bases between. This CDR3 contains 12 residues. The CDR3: CASSRALYGYTF. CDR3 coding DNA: TGTGCCAGCAGTAGGGCCCTCTATGGCTACACCTTC.

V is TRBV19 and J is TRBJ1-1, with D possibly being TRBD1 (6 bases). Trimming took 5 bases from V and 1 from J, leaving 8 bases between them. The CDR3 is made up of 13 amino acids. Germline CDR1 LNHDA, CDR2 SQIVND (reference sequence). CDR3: CASSQGRNTEAFF. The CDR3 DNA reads TGTGCCAGTAGTCAGGGGAGGAACACTGAAGCTTTCTTT.

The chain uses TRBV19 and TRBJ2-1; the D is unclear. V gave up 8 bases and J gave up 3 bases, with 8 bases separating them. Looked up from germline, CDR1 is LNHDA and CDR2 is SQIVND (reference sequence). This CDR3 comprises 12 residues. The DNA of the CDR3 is TGTGCCAGTCGTGGAGACTACAATGAGCAGTTCTTC. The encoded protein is CASRGDYNEQFF.

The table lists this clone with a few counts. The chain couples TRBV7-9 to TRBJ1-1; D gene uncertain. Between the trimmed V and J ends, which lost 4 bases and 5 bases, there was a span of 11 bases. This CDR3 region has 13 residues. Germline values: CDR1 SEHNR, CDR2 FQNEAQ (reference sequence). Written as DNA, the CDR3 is TGTGCCAGCAGCTCGCTTACAGAGACTGAAGCTTTCTTT. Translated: CASSSLTETEAFF.

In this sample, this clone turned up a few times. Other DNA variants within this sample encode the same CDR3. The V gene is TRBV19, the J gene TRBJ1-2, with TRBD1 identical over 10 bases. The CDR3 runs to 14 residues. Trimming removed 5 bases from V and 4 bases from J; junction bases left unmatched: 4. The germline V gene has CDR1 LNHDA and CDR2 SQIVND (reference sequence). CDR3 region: CASSPGQGGYGYTF. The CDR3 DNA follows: TGTGCCAGTAGTCCTGGACAGGGGGGCTATGGCTACACCTTC.

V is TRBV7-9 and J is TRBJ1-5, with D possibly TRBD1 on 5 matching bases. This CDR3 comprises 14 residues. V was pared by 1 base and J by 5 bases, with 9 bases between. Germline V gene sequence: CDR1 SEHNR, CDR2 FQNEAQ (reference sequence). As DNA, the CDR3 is TGTGCCAGCAGCTTAGGCAGGGACGATCAGCCCCAGCATTTT. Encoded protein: CASSLGRDDQPQHF.

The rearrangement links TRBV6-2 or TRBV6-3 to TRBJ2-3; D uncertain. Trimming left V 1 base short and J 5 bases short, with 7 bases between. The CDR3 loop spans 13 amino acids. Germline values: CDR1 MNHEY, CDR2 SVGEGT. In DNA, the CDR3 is TGTGCCAGCAGTTACTGGTCTGGAGATACGCAGTATTTT. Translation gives CASSYWSGDTQYF.

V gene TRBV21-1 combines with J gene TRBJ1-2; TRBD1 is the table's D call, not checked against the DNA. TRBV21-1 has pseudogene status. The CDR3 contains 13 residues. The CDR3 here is CASSNRDIYGYTF. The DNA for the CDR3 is TGTGCCAGCAGCAACCGGGACATCTATGGCTACACCTTC.

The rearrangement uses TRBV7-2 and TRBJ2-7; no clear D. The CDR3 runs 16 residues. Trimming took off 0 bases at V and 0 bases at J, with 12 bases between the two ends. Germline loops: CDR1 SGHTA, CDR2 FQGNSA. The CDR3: CASSLASGLSSYEQYF. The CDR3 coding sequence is TGTGCCAGCAGCTTAGCGTCGGGCCTTAGCTCCTACGAGCAGTACTTC. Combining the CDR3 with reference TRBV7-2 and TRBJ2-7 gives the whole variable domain GAGVSQSPSNKVTEKGKDVELRCDPISGHTALYWYRQSLGQGLEFLIYFQGNSAPDKSGLPSDRFSAERTGGSVSTLTIQRTQQEDSAVYLCASSLASGLSSYEQYFGPGTRLTVT.

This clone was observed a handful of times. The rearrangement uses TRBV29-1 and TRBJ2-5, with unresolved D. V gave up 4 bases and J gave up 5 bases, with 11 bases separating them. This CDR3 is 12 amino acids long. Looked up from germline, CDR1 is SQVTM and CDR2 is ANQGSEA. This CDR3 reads CSVGSGGETQYF. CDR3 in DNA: TGCAGCGTTGGGTCGGGCGGCGAGACCCAGTACTTC.

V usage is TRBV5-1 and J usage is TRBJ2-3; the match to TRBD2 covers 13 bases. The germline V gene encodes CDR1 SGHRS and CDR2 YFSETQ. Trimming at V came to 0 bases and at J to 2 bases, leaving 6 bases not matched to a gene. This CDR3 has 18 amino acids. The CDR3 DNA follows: TGCGCCAGCAGCTTGGGCCCCACTAGCGGGGGGGACACAGATACGCAGTATTTT. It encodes CASSLGPTSGGDTDTQYF. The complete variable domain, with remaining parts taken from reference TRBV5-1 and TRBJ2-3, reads KAGVTQTPRYLIKTRGQQVTLSCSPISGHRSVSWYQQTPGQGLQFLFEYFSETQRNKGNFPGRFSGRQFSNSRSEMNVSTLELGDSALYLCASSLGPTSGGDTDTQYFGPGTRLTVL.